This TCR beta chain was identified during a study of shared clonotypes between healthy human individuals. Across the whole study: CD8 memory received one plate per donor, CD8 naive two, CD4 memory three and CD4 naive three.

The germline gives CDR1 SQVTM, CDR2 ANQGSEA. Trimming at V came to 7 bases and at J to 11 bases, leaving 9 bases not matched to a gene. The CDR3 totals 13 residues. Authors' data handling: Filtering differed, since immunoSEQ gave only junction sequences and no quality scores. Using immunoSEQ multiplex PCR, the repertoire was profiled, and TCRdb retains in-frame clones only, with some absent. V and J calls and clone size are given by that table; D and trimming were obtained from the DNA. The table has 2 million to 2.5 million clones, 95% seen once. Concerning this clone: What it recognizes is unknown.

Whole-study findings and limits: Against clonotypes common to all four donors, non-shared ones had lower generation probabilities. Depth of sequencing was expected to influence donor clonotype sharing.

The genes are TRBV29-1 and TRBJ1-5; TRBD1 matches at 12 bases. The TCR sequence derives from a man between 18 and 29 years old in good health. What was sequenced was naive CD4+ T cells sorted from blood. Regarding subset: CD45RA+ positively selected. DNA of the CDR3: TGCAGCGCAGGGGACAGGGGGCCGAGTACCCAGCATTTT. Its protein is CSAGDRGPSTQHF.